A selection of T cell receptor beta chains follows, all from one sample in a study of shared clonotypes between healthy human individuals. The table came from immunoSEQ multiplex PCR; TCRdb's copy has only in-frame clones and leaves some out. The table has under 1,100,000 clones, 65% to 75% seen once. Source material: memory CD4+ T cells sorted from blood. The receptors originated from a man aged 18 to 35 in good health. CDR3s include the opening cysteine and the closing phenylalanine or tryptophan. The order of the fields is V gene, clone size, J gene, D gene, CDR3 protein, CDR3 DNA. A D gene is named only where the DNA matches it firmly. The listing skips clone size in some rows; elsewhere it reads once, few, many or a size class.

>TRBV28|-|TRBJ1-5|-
CASSLNRSNQPQHF
TGTGCCAGCAGTTTGAATCGGAGCAATCAGCCCCAGCATTTT
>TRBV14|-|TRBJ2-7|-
CASSQDFGRGRNEQYF
TGTGCCAGCAGCCAAGATTTCGGCAGGGGAAGAAACGAGCAGTACTTC
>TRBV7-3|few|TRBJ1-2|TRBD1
CASSLGGRGQIYGYTF
TGTGCCAGCAGCCTAGGGGGCCGAGGGCAGATCTATGGCTACACCTTC
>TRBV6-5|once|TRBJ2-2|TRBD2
CASSRLAGGTGELFF
TGTGCCAGCAGTCGACTAGCGGGGGGCACCGGGGAGCTGTTTTTT
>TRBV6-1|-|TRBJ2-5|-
CASSEPDQPGTQYF
TGTGCCAGCAGTGAACCCGACCAACCGGGGACCCAGTACTTC
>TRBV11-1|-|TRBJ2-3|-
CASTSDHTDTQYF
TGTGCCAGCACATCAGACCACACAGATACGCAGTATTTT
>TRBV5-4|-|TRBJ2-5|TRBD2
CASSPRTSEETQYF
TGTGCCAGCAGCCCAAGGACTAGCGAAGAGACCCAGTACTTC
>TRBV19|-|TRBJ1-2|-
CASRQVANYGYTF
TGTGCCAGTAGGCAGGTAGCTAACTATGGCTACACCTTC
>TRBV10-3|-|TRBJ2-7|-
CAISEGVAAKYEQYF
TGTGCCATCAGTGAGGGGGTAGCCGCCAAGTACGAGCAGTACTTC
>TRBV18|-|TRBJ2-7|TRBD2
CASSPSTSGGTSYEQYF
TGTGCCAGCTCACCCAGCACTAGCGGGGGGACTTCCTACGAGCAGTACTTC
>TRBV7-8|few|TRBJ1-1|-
CASSFQNTEAFF
TGTGCCAGCAGCTTCCAGAACACTGAAGCTTTCTTT
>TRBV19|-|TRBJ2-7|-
CASSEGAGRQYF
TGTGCCAGTAGCGAGGGTGCCGGGCGCCAGTACTTC
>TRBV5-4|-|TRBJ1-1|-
CASSEGVTRGTEAFF
TGTGCCAGCAGCGAGGGGGTCACAAGAGGCACTGAAGCTTTCTTT
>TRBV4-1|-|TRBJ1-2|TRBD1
CASSHATGVIYGYTF
TGCGCCAGCAGCCATGCCACAGGGGTTATCTATGGCTACACCTTC
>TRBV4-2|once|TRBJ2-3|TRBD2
CASSHELAGSPSTDTQYF
TGTGCCAGCAGCCACGAATTAGCGGGAAGCCCTAGCACAGATACGCAGTATTTT
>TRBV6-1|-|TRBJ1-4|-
CASSEAVGRTNEKLFF
TGTGCCAGCAGTGAAGCGGTCGGGCGCACAAATGAAAAACTGTTTTTT
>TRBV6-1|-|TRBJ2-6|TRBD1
CASSERTGGNSGANVLTF
TGTGCCAGCAGTGAAAGGACAGGGGGGAACTCTGGGGCCAACGTCCTGACTTTC
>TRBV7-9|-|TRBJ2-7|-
CASSLGAGQTYEQYF
TGTGCCAGCAGCTTAGGGGCAGGGCAAACCTACGAGCAGTACTTC
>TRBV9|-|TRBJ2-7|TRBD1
CASSFAIGQVYEQYF
TGTGCCAGCAGTTTCGCCATCGGACAGGTCTACGAGCAGTACTTC
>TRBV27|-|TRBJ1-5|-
CASSLRGANQPQHF
TGTGCCAGCAGTTTGCGAGGGGCCAATCAGCCCCAGCATTTT
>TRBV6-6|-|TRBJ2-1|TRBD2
CASSYFRGGDNEQFF
TGTGCCAGCAGTTACTTCCGGGGGGGAGACAATGAGCAGTTCTTC
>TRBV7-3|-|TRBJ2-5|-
CASSQAAGPTQYF
TGTGCCAGCAGCCAGGCTGCGGGCCCCACCCAGTACTTC